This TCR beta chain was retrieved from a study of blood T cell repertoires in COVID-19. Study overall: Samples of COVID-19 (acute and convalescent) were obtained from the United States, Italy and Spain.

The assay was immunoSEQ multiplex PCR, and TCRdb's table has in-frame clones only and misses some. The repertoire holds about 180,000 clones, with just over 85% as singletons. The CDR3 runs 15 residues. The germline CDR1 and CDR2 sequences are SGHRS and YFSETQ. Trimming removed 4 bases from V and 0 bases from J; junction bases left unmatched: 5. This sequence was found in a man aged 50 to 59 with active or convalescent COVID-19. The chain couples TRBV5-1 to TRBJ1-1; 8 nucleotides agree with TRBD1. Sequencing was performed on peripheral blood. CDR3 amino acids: CASSPRTGLNTEAFF. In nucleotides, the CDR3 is TGCGCCAGCAGCCCCCGGACAGGGTTGAACACTGAAGCTTTCTTT.